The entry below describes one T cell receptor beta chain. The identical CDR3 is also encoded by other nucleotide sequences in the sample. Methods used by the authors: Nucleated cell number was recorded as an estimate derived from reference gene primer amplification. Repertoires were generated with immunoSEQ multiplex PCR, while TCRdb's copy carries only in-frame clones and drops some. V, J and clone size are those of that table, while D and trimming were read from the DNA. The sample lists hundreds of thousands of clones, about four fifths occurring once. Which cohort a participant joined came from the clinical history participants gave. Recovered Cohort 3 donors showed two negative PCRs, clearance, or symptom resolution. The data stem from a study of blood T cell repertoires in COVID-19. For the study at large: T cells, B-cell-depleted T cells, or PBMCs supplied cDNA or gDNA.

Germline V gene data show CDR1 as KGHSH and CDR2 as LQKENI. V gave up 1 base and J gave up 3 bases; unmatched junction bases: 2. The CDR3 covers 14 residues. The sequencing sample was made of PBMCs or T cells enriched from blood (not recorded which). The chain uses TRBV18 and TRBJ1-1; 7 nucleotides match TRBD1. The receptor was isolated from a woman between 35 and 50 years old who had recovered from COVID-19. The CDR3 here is CASSPQGADTEAFF. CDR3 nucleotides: TGTGCCAGCTCACCACAGGGGGCTGACACTGAAGCTTTCTTT. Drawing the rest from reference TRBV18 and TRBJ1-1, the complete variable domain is NAGVMQNPRHLVRRRGQEARLRCSPMKGHSHVYWYRQLPEEGLKFMVYLQKENIIDESGMPKERFSAEFPKEGPSILRIQQVVRGDSAAYFCASSPQGADTEAFFGQGTRLTVV.